The source of this T cell receptor (beta chain) is a study of cytotoxic CD8 clonotypes in ibrutinib-treated CLL (dated by TCRdb to 2020 to 2023). Looking at the study overall: The cohort had 11 relapsed/refractory and approximately 14 treatment-naive patients; approximately 18 were IGHV unmutated. Cryopreserved peripheral blood mononuclear cells were obtained before treatment, at response, and at either sustained remission or disease progression. Partial responses were observed in roughly 25 patients and complete responses in 2; after a median follow-up of around 64 months, remission was maintained in approximately 14 patients and progression was observed in roughly twelve. Response samples were obtained after a median of roughly eleven months of treatment, with a range of roughly 6 to 36 months. Of the 85 to 95 participants in the trial, about two dozen had longitudinal samples available. On average, each sample yielded 250,000 to 300,000 productive templates and around 100,000 productive rearrangements.

The CDR3 runs 18 residues from the cysteine to the phenylalanine. Solely the CDR3 DNA is kept, with 54 bases framed from the first base. CDR1 and CDR2 (SEHNR, FQNEAQ) derive from the germline V gene (reference sequence). V loses 0 bases at its end and J loses 2 bases; junction bases beyond the gene matches: 5. This clone has a single count. What this receptor recognizes is not known. Base qualities are not provided; no much larger clone lies one nucleotide away. For TCR beta library preparation, around 2.1 micrograms of genomic DNA were extracted from the cryopreserved PBMCs. Longitudinal blood samples from CLL patients on ibrutinib monotherapy were analyzed using high-throughput TCR beta sequencing. The patients took part in an open-label, single-center phase 2 trial of ibrutinib monotherapy. Results and caveats for the whole study, not just this receptor: Sampling times were not matched between sustained-remission and progressing patients, and lymph node repertoires were not studied. Clonality rose at ibrutinib response, remained stable during sustained remission, and dropped back toward baseline at progression. Baseline clonality was found to be higher than that of age-matched healthy donors and was strongly correlated with circulating CD8+ T-cell counts. Public clonotypes were rare and either shrank or stayed stable during treatment, and the rise in clonality at ibrutinib response reflected expansion of private clonotypes.

A MiSeq instrument was used for deep resolution sequencing, which targeted depths ranging from 1 in 1 million up to 1 in 200,000 T cells, with coverage averaging 10x for each clonotype. TCR beta libraries were generated with the immunoSEQ hsTCRB Kit. The paper's processing steps were these. Data were analyzed with ImmunoSEQ Data Assistant and ImmunoSEQ Analyzer, with V, D and J genes assigned per IMGT definitions. Clonality, which ranges from 0 to 1, was calculated by subtracting the normalized Shannon entropy of productive rearrangement frequencies from one. Only overrepresented clonotypes making up at least 0.05% of the repertoire of each patient were included in the public clonotype analysis. Repertoires from 10 to 15 age-matched healthy donors in immuneACCESS were used as clonality controls. TCRdb provides this immuneACCESS table in a form limited to in-frame rearrangements. Some clones are lacking; in checked studies, under half of them reflect an unresolved V gene, and why the rest are absent is not known. The DNA gave D and trimming, while V, J and clone size come from that table. In this sample the table shows tens of thousands of clones, about 81% of which occur a single time. Jointly, the top ten make up just under 9% of the sample.

The rearranged chain carries TRBV7-9 and TRBJ2-4, with 12 bases matching TRBD2. This sequence was found in a human donor with chronic lymphocytic leukemia. Sequencing was performed on PBMCs, taken before ibrutinib treatment. DNA sequence: TGTGCCAGCAGCTTAGCCGGACTAGCGGGAAGAACCAAAAACATTCAGTACTTC. The encoded protein is CASSLAGLAGRTKNIQYF. Full variable domain (CDR3 extended with the reference TRBV7-9 and TRBJ2-4 proteins): DTGVSQNPRHKITKRGQNVTFRCDPISEHNRLYWYRQTLGQGPEFLTYFQNEAQLEKSRLLSDRFSAERPKGSFSTLEIQRTEQGDSAMYLCASSLAGLAGRTKNIQYFGAGTRLSVL.